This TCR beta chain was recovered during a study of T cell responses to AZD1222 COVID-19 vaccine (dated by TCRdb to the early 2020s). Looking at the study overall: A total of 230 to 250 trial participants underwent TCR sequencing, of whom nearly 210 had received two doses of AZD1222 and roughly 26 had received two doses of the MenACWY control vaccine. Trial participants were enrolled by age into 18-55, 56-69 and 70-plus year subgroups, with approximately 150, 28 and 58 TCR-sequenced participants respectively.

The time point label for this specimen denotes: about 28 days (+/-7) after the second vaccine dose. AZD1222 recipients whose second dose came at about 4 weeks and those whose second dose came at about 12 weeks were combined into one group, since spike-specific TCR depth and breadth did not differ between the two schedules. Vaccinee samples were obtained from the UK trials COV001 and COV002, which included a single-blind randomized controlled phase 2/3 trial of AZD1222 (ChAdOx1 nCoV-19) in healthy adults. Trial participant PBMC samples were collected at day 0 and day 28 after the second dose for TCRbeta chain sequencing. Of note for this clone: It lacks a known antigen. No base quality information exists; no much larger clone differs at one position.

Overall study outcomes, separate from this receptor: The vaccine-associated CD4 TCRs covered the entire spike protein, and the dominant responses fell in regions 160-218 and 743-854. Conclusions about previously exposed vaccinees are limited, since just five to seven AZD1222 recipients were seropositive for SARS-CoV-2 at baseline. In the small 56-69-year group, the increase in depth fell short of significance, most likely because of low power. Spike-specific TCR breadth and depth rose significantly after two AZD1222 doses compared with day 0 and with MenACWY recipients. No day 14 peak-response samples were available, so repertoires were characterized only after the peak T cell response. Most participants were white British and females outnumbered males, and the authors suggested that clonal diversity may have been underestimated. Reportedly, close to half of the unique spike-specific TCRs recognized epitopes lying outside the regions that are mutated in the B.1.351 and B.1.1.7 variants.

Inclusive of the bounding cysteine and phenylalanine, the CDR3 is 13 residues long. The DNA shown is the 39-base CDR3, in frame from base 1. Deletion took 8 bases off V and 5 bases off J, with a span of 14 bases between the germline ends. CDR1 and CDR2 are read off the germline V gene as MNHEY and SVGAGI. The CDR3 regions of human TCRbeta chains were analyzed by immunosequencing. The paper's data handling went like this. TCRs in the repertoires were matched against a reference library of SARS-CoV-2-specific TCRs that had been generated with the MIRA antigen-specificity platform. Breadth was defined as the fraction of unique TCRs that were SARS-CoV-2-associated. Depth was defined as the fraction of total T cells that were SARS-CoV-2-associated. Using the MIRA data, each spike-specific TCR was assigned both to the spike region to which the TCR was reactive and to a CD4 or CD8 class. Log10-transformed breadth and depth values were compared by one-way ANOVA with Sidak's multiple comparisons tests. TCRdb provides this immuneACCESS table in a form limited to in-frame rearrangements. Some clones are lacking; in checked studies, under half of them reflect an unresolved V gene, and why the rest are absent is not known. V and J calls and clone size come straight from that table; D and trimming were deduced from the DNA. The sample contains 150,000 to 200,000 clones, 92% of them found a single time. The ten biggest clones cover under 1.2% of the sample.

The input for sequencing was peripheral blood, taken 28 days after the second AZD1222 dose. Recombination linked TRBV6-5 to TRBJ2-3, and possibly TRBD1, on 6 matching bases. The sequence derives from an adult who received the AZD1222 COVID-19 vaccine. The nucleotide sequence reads TGTGCCAGCCGATCCGCACAGGGAGATACGCAGTATTTT. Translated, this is CASRSAQGDTQYF.